This note documents a single TCR beta chain sequence. Measured with immunoSEQ multiplex PCR; TCRdb has only the in-frame clones, and not every one. The sample consists of 100,000 to 150,000 clones, approximately 83% of them appearing once. This record comes from a study of blood T cell repertoires in COVID-19. Across the study: PBMCs, B-cell-depleted T cells, or T cells provided the cDNA or gDNA that made up the material.

In germline, CDR1 is LGHNA, CDR2 YSLEER. V was clipped by 5 bases and J by 2 bases; unmatched bases: 6. This CDR3 comprises 14 residues. The chain is built from TRBV4-3 and TRBJ2-7, with TRBD1 identical over 7 bases. The receptor's source is a man older than 75 with active or convalescent COVID-19. The sequencing sample was made of peripheral blood. This chain's CDR3 is CASSSRTGTYEQYF. As DNA, the CDR3 is TGCGCCAGCAGCTCACGGACAGGCACCTACGAGCAGTACTTC.